These 20 T cell receptor beta chains came from one sample sequenced in a study of Ad26.COV2.S vaccination and SARS-CoV-2 variants. Repertoires were generated with immunoSEQ multiplex PCR, while TCRdb's copy carries only in-frame clones and drops some. The sample has roughly 350,000 clones, about 88% seen once. Treatment defined: approximately 18 received Ad26.COV2.S at low or high dose, single or two shots; several received placebo; per-sample allocation not given. Repertoires come from day 63 after the first vaccine or placebo injection. Sample: peripheral blood, taken in a trial of Ad26.COV2.S vaccine versus placebo. These receptors were obtained from a person aged 18-60 years who received the Ad26.COV2.S COVID-19 vaccine or a placebo.

The chain is built from TRBV20-1 and TRBJ2-2; a weak D match, TRBD1 (5 bases). This CDR3 contains 15 residues. The V end lost 3 bases, the J end lost 6 bases, and 17 bases lay between the germline ends. CDR1 and CDR2 from the germline V gene are DFQATT and SNEGSKA (reference sequence). The CDR3 loop is CSASLQGFQSGELFF. The DNA of the CDR3 is TGCAGTGCTAGTCTTCAGGGATTTCAATCCGGGGAGCTGTTTTTT.

The J gene is TRBJ1-3, the V gene TRBV6-5, with a possible D match to TRBD1 (5 bases). V was shortened by 8 bases and J by 2 bases, with 16 bases between the two germline ends. The germline V gene has CDR1 MNHEY and CDR2 SVGAGI. The CDR3 totals 15 residues. CDR3 bases: TGTGCCAGCTGCCAAGGACAACCGACTGGAAACACCATATATTTT. Translating gives CASCQGQPTGNTIYF.

CDR3 nucleotides: TGTGCCACCATGGACTACCACACAGATACGCAGTATTTT. Translated, it gives CATMDYHTDTQYF. The rearrangement joins TRBV24-1 to TRBJ2-3; a possible D gene is TRBD2 (6 bases). Trimming shortened V by 8 bases and J by 2 bases, and 10 bases separated the two germline ends. There are 13 residues in the CDR3. Per the germline V gene, CDR1 is KGHDR and CDR2 is SFDVKD.

The rearrangement links TRBV18 to TRBJ1-2, with TRBD1 matching 10 bases. Germline V gene lookup returns CDR1 KGHSH and CDR2 LQKENI. The length of the CDR3 is 13 residues. V dropped 6 bases and J dropped 6; count of bases not matched to a gene: 4. The CDR3 protein is CASSPTGGDGYTF. DNA of the CDR3: TGTGCCAGCTCCCCGACAGGGGGCGATGGCTACACCTTC.

The rearrangement links TRBV9 to TRBJ2-5; a possible D gene is TRBD2 (5 bases). CDR3 length: 15 amino acids. CDR1 and CDR2 from the germline V gene are SGDLS and YYNGEE. Trimming took 0 bases from V and 2 from J, leaving 11 bases between them. The CDR3 DNA reads TGTGCCAGCAGCGTAGGGAGTCGACTACAAGAGACCCAGTACTTC. It encodes CASSVGSRLQETQYF.

This chain links TRBV20-1 with TRBJ2-3; 9 nucleotides align to TRBD2. This CDR3 has 17 residues. The germline CDR1 and CDR2 sequences are DFQATT and SNEGSKA (reference sequence). V gave up 3 bases and J gave up 3 bases; unmatched junction bases: 13. The CDR3 is CSASTPGLAGATDTQYF. In DNA form, the CDR3 reads TGCAGTGCTAGTACCCCTGGGTTAGCGGGAGCTACAGATACGCAGTATTTT.

This chain links TRBV7-8 with TRBJ1-1; no definite D call. V lost 4 bases and J lost 1, with 13 bases in between. Germline loops: CDR1 SGHVS, CDR2 FQNEAQ. The CDR3 is made up of 15 amino acids. CDR3 in DNA: TGTGCCAGCAGCTCCGTCAGGACGCCGAACACTGAAGCTTTCTTT. Protein product: CASSSVRTPNTEAFF.

V usage is TRBV19 and J usage is TRBJ2-3; D is ambiguous. This CDR3 is 13 amino acids long. Trimming stripped 5 bases from V and 4 bases from J, with 10 bases between. CDR1 and CDR2 from the germline V gene are LNHDA and SQIVND (reference sequence). The CDR3 nucleotides are TGTGCCAGTAGTCTAACTGTTCCAGATACGCAGTATTTT. Protein product: CASSLTVPDTQYF.

The chain uses TRBV7-9 and TRBJ2-5, with 11 bases lining up with TRBD2. This CDR3 comprises 16 residues. Germline CDR1 reads SEHNR; CDR2 reads FQNEAQ (reference sequence). J lost 1 base, V lost 1 base, and 2 bases had no gene match. The CDR3 is CASSLGSGGVQETQYF. The CDR3 nucleotides are TGTGCCAGCAGCTTAGGTAGCGGGGGGGTCCAAGAGACCCAGTACTTC.

This chain connects TRBV20-1 to TRBJ1-5, with D perhaps matching TRBD1 (5 bases). Trimming cost V 3 bases and J 3 bases, with 15 bases left between them. This CDR3 region has 15 residues. Germline-derived CDR1 and CDR2 are DFQATT and SNEGSKA (reference sequence). This CDR3 reads CSASPPGLSNQPQHF. CDR3 sequence (DNA): TGCAGTGCTAGTCCACCGGGGCTGTCCAATCAGCCCCAGCATTTT.

This rearrangement joins TRBV7-2 to TRBJ1-6, with TRBD1 as a possible D gene (5 bases). Per germline, CDR1 SGHTA and CDR2 FQGNSA. The CDR3 has 18 amino acids. Trimming cost V 2 bases and J 4 bases, with 18 bases left between them. In DNA, the CDR3 is TGTGCCAGCAGCTTATTTGACGGGAGGGGAACGTATAATTCACCCCTCCACTTT. It yields the protein CASSLFDGRGTYNSPLHF.

The V and J genes are TRBV28 and TRBJ1-1, with D perhaps TRBD1 (6 bases). Germline V gene lookup returns CDR1 MDHEN and CDR2 SYDVKM. Trimming removed 7 bases at V and 3 bases at J, with 18 bases between. The CDR3 has 15 amino acids. CDR3 sequence (DNA): TGTGCCAGCACCCGACCTCAGGGGCTGGACACTGAAGCTTTCTTT. Residues: CASTRPQGLDTEAFF.

With regard to this clone: Other DNA sequences in this sample translate to the same CDR3. This rearrangement joins TRBV9 to TRBJ2-1; no clear D gene. The CDR3 sequence is 15 residues long. Germline V lookup: CDR1 SGDLS, CDR2 YYNGEE. The V and J ends lost 0 bases and 2 bases respectively, with 9 bases between them. CDR3: CASSVASGTYNEQFF. The CDR3 DNA follows: TGTGCCAGCAGCGTAGCATCGGGTACCTACAATGAGCAGTTCTTC.

Notes on this clone: One junction end does not reproduce the germline sequence, and a read error may be involved. V is TRBV5-1 and J is TRBJ1-1; 8 bases align to TRBD1. The CDR3 contains 14 residues. Germline V gene sequence: CDR1 SGHRS, CDR2 YFSETQ. The CDR3 is CASSFQGATEETNF. The CDR3 DNA sequence: TGCGCCAGCAGCTTCCAGGGGGCGACTGAAGAAACTAATTTT.

The V and J genes are TRBV20-1 and TRBJ1-5, with D unresolved. Trimming stripped 3 bases from V and 4 bases from J, with 10 bases between. Germline V gives CDR1 DFQATT, CDR2 SNEGSKA (reference sequence). The CDR3 has 13 amino acids. In nucleotides, the CDR3 is TGCAGTGCTAGTGAGTCAGTAAATCAGCCCCAGCATTTT. This sequence encodes CSASESVNQPQHF.

The DNA for the CDR3 is TGCAGTGCTAGTGGTAATAGCGGGGGGTATAGGGGTACGCAGTATTTT. Encoded protein: CSASGNSGGYRGTQYF. The V and J genes are TRBV20-1 and TRBJ2-3, with 10 bases matching TRBD2. CDR1 and CDR2 (germline): DFQATT, SNEGSKA (reference sequence). This CDR3 spans 16 amino acids. With 3 bases clipped from V and 8 bases from J, the junction kept 14 bases outside the gene matches.

This clone was counted many times. The rearrangement links TRBV12-3 or TRBV12-4 to TRBJ1-2; TRBD1 aligns across 9 bases. The CDR3 totals 13 residues. J was trimmed by 8 bases and V by 7 bases; bases with no gene match: 8. CDR3 DNA: TGTGCCAGCACGCAGACAGGGGGATCGGGCTACACCTTC. It is translated as CASTQTGGSGYTF.

This clone was seen once. The chain has TRBV10-3 and TRBJ2-6; the match to TRBD1 covers 11 bases. CDR3 length equals 17 residues. Unmatched junction bases numbered 6, after V lost 6 bases and J lost 2 bases. Germline V gene sequence: CDR1 ENHRY, CDR2 SYGVKD. CDR3 residues: CAISAGTGGAGANVLTF. CDR3 sequence (DNA): TGTGCCATCAGCGCCGGGACAGGGGGGGCTGGGGCCAACGTCCTGACTTTC.

At least ten counts were recorded for this clone. A junction end diverges from the germline sequence, so it may reflect a read error. DNA for the CDR3: TGTGCCAGCACTGACGGAGCGACCGGGGAGCTGTTTTTT. This codes for CASTDGATGELFF. The chain couples TRBV6-4 to TRBJ2-2; no clear D gene. Per germline, CDR1 MRHNA and CDR2 SNTAGT. This CDR3 region has 13 residues.

The rearrangement uses TRBV19 and TRBJ1-4, with D tentatively TRBD1 (5 bases). The CDR3 length is 14 residues. Germline V CDR1 and CDR2: LNHDA, SQIVND (reference sequence). Deletions cut 3 bases from V and 7 bases from J, with 12 bases between. The CDR3 sequence is CASSMMGTAEKLFF. The CDR3 DNA reads TGTGCCAGTAGTATGATGGGGACGGCTGAAAAACTGTTTTTT.